A single sample gave rise to the 13 T cell receptor beta chains below, sequenced in a study of esophageal squamous cell carcinoma under preoperative chemotherapy. Using its own MiXCR run on the PCR reads, TCRdb lists one record per CDR3 protein. The sample has roughly 9,600 distinct CDR3 sequences; around 48% are singletons. Documented time point: after preoperative PTX-NDP chemotherapy. Sampling took place from a patient given preoperative chemotherapy. These receptors all stem from a human donor with esophageal squamous cell carcinoma. The donor label of this sample is uncertain.

V and J are TRBV6-1 and TRBJ2-1, with TRBD1 matching 7 bases. The J call may be faulty, since TRBJ2-5 better matches the DNA end. The germline V gene encodes CDR1 MNHNS and CDR2 SASEGT. The CDR3 consists of 13 residues. CDR3: CASRIGGGETQYF. The CDR3 DNA follows: TGTGCCAGCAGAATAGGGGGCGGAGAGACCCAGTACTTC.

On this clonotype itself: Being one base from a much bigger clone, this may be a read error. The V and J genes are TRBV7-2 and TRBJ2-5; either TRBD1 or TRBD2 may fit D (5 bases each). Germline loops: CDR1 SGHTA, CDR2 FQGNSA. Trimming shortened V by 6 bases and J by 11 bases, and 22 bases separated the two germline ends. This CDR3 has 14 amino acids. For the CDR3, the DNA is TGTGCCAGCAGTTACGGGGCCTATCCCAATGAGCAGTACTTC. Translated: CASSYGAYPNEQYF.

The CDR3 reads CASSPGSIPSYNEQFF. The CDR3 DNA sequence: TGTGCCAGCAGTCCTGGTTCGATCCCCTCCTACAATGAGCAGTTCTTC. The V call is TRBV6-1, the J call TRBJ2-1; D ambiguous. CDR1 and CDR2 (germline): MNHNS, SASEGT. Trimming cost V 5 bases and J 0 bases, with 14 bases left between them. The CDR3 runs 16 residues.

Many counts were recorded for this clonotype. The V gene is TRBV7-3, the J gene TRBJ2-1, with 9 bases that match TRBD1. Germline CDR1 and CDR2: SGHTA and FQGTGA. CDR3 length equals 18 residues. With 0 bases clipped from V and 7 bases from J, the junction kept 13 bases outside the gene matches. CDR3 bases: TGTGCCAGCAGCTTAACGGTCTTAACAGGGGGCAGCAGGAATGAGCAGTTCTTC. Protein sequence: CASSLTVLTGGSRNEQFF. The entire variable domain, with the rest obtained from reference TRBV7-3 and TRBJ2-1, is as follows: GAGVSQTPSNKVTEKGKYVELRCDPISGHTALYWYRQSLGQGPEFLIYFQGTGAADDSGLPNDRFFAVRPEGSVSTLKIQRTERGDSAVYLCASSLTVLTGGSRNEQFFGPGTRLTVL.

In its sample, this clonotype is medium-sized (0.01 to 0.1%). The chain has TRBV6-1 and TRBJ2-1, with TRBD2 matching over 8 bases. The CDR3 totals 15 residues. Germline V gives CDR1 MNHNS, CDR2 SASEGT. J lost 0 bases, V lost 5 bases, and 3 bases had no gene match. The DNA for the CDR3 is TGTGCCAGCAGTCAAAGCGGGAGCTCCTACAATGAGCAGTTCTTC. Its protein is CASSQSGSSYNEQFF.

The chain links TRBV6-1 to TRBJ2-7, with 7 bases aligning to TRBD1. The germline V gene encodes CDR1 MNHNS and CDR2 SASEGT. The trim removed 6 bases at V and 1 base at J, leaving 6 bases unmatched. The CDR3 covers 14 residues. The CDR3 region is CASRVGQESYEQYF. The CDR3 nucleotides read TGTGCCAGCAGGGTCGGACAGGAGTCCTACGAGCAGTACTTC.

This clonotype is medium-sized in the sample. The CDR3 DNA follows: TGTGCCAGCAGCCAGTCTAGGAGGAGGGTTTATAATGAGCAGTACTTC. Its translation is CASSQSRRRVYNEQYF. J is TRBJ2-5 and V is TRBV7-8, with D possibly TRBD2 on 6 matching bases. The CDR3 consists of 16 residues. V was trimmed by 5 bases and J by 11 bases, leaving 27 bases between them. Germline CDR1 is SGHVS and CDR2 is FQNEAQ.

This clonotype appeared once. The V call is TRBV12-3 or TRBV12-4, the J call TRBJ2-4; D might be TRBD2 (7 bases). Near its end, the DNA agrees better with TRBJ2-1, so the J call may be wrong. The CDR3 is 16 residues long. The CDR3 region is CASSLWDRPRGDIQFF. CDR3 bases: TGTGCCAGCAGTTTATGGGACCGACCCCGGGGGGACATTCAGTTCTTC.

The chain has TRBV6-5 and TRBJ2-3; possibly TRBD1 or TRBD2 for D (6 bases each). The J call is in doubt because the DNA end fits TRBJ2-1 better. Per germline, CDR1 MNHEY and CDR2 SVGAGI. The CDR3 contains 19 residues. The CDR3 DNA reads TGTGCCAGCAGTTCACAGGGAGGAGCCGTCATAGCGGTAAACAATGAGCAGTTCTTC. Translation gives CASSSQGGAVIAVNNEQFF.

This clonotype turned up a few times. CDR3 residues: CAWSIGTSGDLYNEQFF. The CDR3 DNA reads as TGTGCCTGGAGTATTGGGACTAGCGGAGACCTGTACAATGAGCAGTTCTTC. J is TRBJ2-1 and V is TRBV30; 11 bases fit TRBD2. The CDR3 runs to 17 residues. The germline gives CDR1 GTSNPN, CDR2 SVGIG (reference sequence). Trimming removed 2 bases from V and 4 bases from J; junction bases left unmatched: 10. Supplemented by reference TRBV30 and TRBJ2-1, the full variable domain reads SQTIHQWPATLVQPVGSPLSLECTVEGTSNPNLYWYRQAAGRGLQLLFYSVGIGQISSEVPQNLSASRPQDRQFILSSKKLLLSDSGFYLCAWSIGTSGDLYNEQFFGPGTRLTVL.

V gene TRBV6-1 combines with J gene TRBJ2-2; 9 bases are shared with TRBD2. J lost 5 bases, V lost 6 bases, and 1 base had no gene match. CDR3 size: 13 residues. Germline-derived CDR1 and CDR2 are MNHNS and SASEGT. CDR3 in DNA: TGTGCCAGCAGCACTAGCGGGACCGGGGAGCTGTTTTTT. Protein: CASSTSGTGELFF.

This clonotype was seen many times. The rearrangement joins TRBV6-4 to TRBJ2-5, with 9 bases fitting TRBD2. Near its end, the DNA agrees better with TRBJ2-7, so the J call may be wrong. Germline V lookup: CDR1 MRHNA, CDR2 SNTAGT. The CDR3 length is 15 residues. The CDR3 sequence is CASSGPSGKAYEQYF. The CDR3 DNA reads as TGTGCCAGCAGTGGCCCTAGCGGGAAAGCCTACGAGCAGTACTTC.

Comment on this clonotype: It may be a read error: a sequence one base away is much more abundant. The chain is built from TRBV6-4 and TRBJ2-5, with 14 bases aligning to TRBD2. Germline trimming cut 2 bases from V and 11 bases from J; bases unmatched to any gene: 7. The CDR3 is 15 amino acids. CDR1 is MRHNA and CDR2 is SNTAGT in the germline V gene. CDR3: CASSDGTSGSNEQYF. Here the CDR3 DNA reads TGTGCCAGCAGTGACGGGACTAGCGGGAGCAATGAGCAGTACTTC.